One sample yielded the 24 T cell receptor beta chains listed below, sequenced in a study of Graves' ophthalmopathy and Graves' hyperthyroidism. Researchers took RNA transcripts and amplified TCR beta CDR3 regions from them. First-round RT-PCR with HTBI primers preceded a second-round multiplex PCR. TCRdb redid the calling of the multiplex PCR reads with MiXCR, one entry per CDR3 protein. Among 300,000 to 400,000 distinct CDR3 sequences listed, roughly 17% were seen once. Material for sequencing was peripheral blood. All receptors come from an adult man with Graves' ophthalmopathy.

This chain connects TRBV6-1 to TRBJ1-1, with a tentative D call TRBD1 (5 bases). Germline V gene sequence: CDR1 MNHNS, CDR2 SASEGT. The CDR3 runs 15 residues. Trimming cost V 7 bases and J 3 bases, with 18 bases left between them. The CDR3 protein is CASTPIEGAYTEAFF. For the CDR3, the DNA is TGTGCCAGCACCCCAATCGAAGGGGCCTACACTGAAGCTTTCTTT.

This clonotype was detected only once. The chain combines TRBV12-3 or TRBV12-4 with TRBJ1-1; tentative D call: TRBD1 (5 bases). V was clipped by 5 bases and J by 7 bases, with 11 bases between them. This CDR3 region has 12 residues. The CDR3 DNA is TGTGCCAGCAGTCCGGGGCCCGTTGAAGCTTTCTTT. Encoded protein: CASSPGPVEAFF.

This clonotype was recorded at least ten times. The CDR3 sequence is CATSDLGNQPQHF. The CDR3 DNA reads as TGTGCCACCAGTGATTTGGGGAATCAGCCCCAGCATTTT. The genes are TRBV24-1 and TRBJ1-5; D not certain. The CDR3 runs 13 residues. Germline V gene sequence: CDR1 KGHDR, CDR2 SFDVKD. V lost 0 bases and J lost 4, with 3 bases in between.

This clonotype was observed many times. This chain links TRBV27 with TRBJ1-6, with no clear D. The germline V gene has CDR1 MNHEY and CDR2 SMNVEV (reference sequence). V lost 1 base to trimming and J lost 14 bases, with 15 bases between them. The CDR3 extends over 14 amino acids. Here the CDR3 reads CASSLLGSAWALHF. The CDR3 DNA reads as TGTGCCAGCAGTTTATTGGGATCCGCTTGGGCCCTCCACTTT.

This clonotype was recorded many times. The J gene is TRBJ1-1, the V gene TRBV3-1, with D possibly matching TRBD1 (5 bases). CDR3 size: 15 residues. The germline V gene has CDR1 LGHDT and CDR2 YNNKEL (reference sequence). The V end was cut by 4 bases, the J end by 2 bases, with 14 bases between. The CDR3 nucleotides are TGTGCCAGCAGCCTCCGAGGGGCGGACAACACTGAAGCTTTCTTT. This codes for CASSLRGADNTEAFF.

This clonotype has ten or more counts. The gene calls are TRBV2 and TRBJ1-5; D unresolved. The V end lost 2 bases, the J end lost 9 bases, and 11 bases lay between the germline ends. The CDR3 contains 13 residues. Germline CDR1 reads SNHLY; CDR2 reads FYNNEI. CDR3 in amino acids: CASSELRVRPQHF. CDR3 in DNA: TGTGCCAGCAGTGAACTTAGGGTGAGGCCCCAGCATTTT.

This clonotype was detected many times. The chain joins TRBV11-1 to TRBJ2-2, with 7 bases identical to TRBD2. Germline values: CDR1 SGHAT, CDR2 FQDESV (reference sequence). This CDR3 has 16 residues. The trim removed 5 bases at V and 4 bases at J, leaving 10 bases unmatched. CDR3 nucleotide sequence: TGTGCCAGCAGCCTCCTGGCGGGAGTTGCCACCGGGGAGCTGTTTTTT. Protein sequence: CASSLLAGVATGELFF.

This chain joins TRBV4-3 and TRBJ2-2, with D maybe TRBD2 (5 bases). The CDR3 runs to 17 residues. Trimming took off 0 bases at V and 4 bases at J, with 15 bases between the two ends. Per germline, CDR1 LGHNA and CDR2 YSLEER. Here the CDR3 reads CASSQDLRTGSTGELFF. The DNA for the CDR3 is TGCGCCAGCAGCCAAGATCTAAGGACGGGGAGCACCGGGGAGCTGTTTTTT.

This clonotype has a count of ten or more. This sequence joins TRBV27 and TRBJ1-2, with D tentatively TRBD1 (5 bases). Germline loops: CDR1 MNHEY, CDR2 SMNVEV (reference sequence). The CDR3 contains 14 residues. The V end was cut by 5 bases, the J end by 5 bases, with 15 bases between. This chain's CDR3 is CASSPRQPRYGYTF. CDR3 nucleotides: TGTGCCAGCAGTCCTCGACAGCCTAGGTATGGCTACACCTTC.

This clonotype was seen at least ten times. V and J are TRBV30 and TRBJ2-5; 7 bases match TRBD1. V lost 2 bases, J lost 11 bases, and 8 bases stayed unmatched. CDR1 and CDR2 from the germline V gene are GTSNPN and SVGIG (reference sequence). The CDR3 consists of 12 residues. The CDR3 coding sequence is TGTGCCTGGAGTCCCTCAGGGGGTTCTCAGTACTTC. It specifies CAWSPSGGSQYF. Looking up the rest from reference TRBV30 and TRBJ2-5 gives the full variable domain: SQTIHQWPATLVQPVGSPLSLECTVEGTSNPNLYWYRQAAGRGLQLLFYSVGIGQISSEVPQNLSASRPQDRQFILSSKKLLLSDSGFYLCAWSPSGGSQYFGPGTRLLVL.

This clonotype was observed many times. The junction departs from the called germline gene at one end, perhaps through a read error. The rearrangement uses TRBV12-3 or TRBV12-4 and TRBJ1-1; D unresolved. The CDR3 contains 15 residues. CDR3 nucleotide sequence: TGTGCCAGCAGCTTAGATGTAACTGAGAACACTGAAGCTTTCTTT. Protein product: CASSLDVTENTEAFF.

In this sample, this clonotype turned up many times. V and J are TRBV7-2 and TRBJ2-7; 8 bases line up with TRBD1. The germline gives CDR1 SGHTA, CDR2 FQGNSA. The ends lost 1 base at V and 3 bases at J; junction bases unmatched: 2. The CDR3 loop spans 14 amino acids. The CDR3 DNA is TGTGCCAGCAGCTTAGAGGGACAGGTCTACGAGCAGTACTTC. It translates to CASSLEGQVYEQYF. Combining the CDR3 with reference TRBV7-2 and TRBJ2-7 gives the whole variable domain GAGVSQSPSNKVTEKGKDVELRCDPISGHTALYWYRQSLGQGLEFLIYFQGNSAPDKSGLPSDRFSAERTGGSVSTLTIQRTQQEDSAVYLCASSLEGQVYEQYFGPGTRLTVT.

The CDR3 sequence: CASRISGRDGYTF. DNA for the CDR3: TGTGCCAGTAGGATTTCCGGGCGAGATGGCTACACCTTC. This rearrangement joins TRBV19 to TRBJ1-2; no clear D gene. The germline V and J ends were trimmed by 6 bases and 6 bases, with 14 bases remaining between them. The CDR3 spans 13 residues. Germline V gene lookup returns CDR1 LNHDA and CDR2 SQIVND (reference sequence).

V gene TRBV12-3 or TRBV12-4 combines with J gene TRBJ1-2; TRBD1 matches 7 bases. The CDR3 totals 14 residues. V shed 6 bases and J 2 bases; nucleotides not matched to a gene: 6. CDR3 nucleotides: TGTGCCAGCAGCCGGACAGGCCAAAACTATGGCTACACCTTC. It yields the protein CASSRTGQNYGYTF.

This clonotype was seen many times. The rearrangement uses TRBV3-1 and TRBJ1-5; 7 positions match TRBD1. The CDR3 runs 14 residues. V trimming: 4 bases; J trimming: 3 bases; junction bases outside the gene matches: 3. Per germline, CDR1 LGHDT and CDR2 YNNKEL (reference sequence). CDR3 nucleotides: TGTGCCAGCAGCCCGGGACAGCCCAATCAGCCCCAGCATTTT. This codes for CASSPGQPNQPQHF.

This clonotype was recorded at least ten times. The V and J genes are TRBV2 and TRBJ2-7; tentative D call: TRBD1 (6 bases). Germline V gene lookup returns CDR1 SNHLY and CDR2 FYNNEI. Trimming removed 4 bases at V and 4 bases at J, with 11 bases between. The CDR3 contains 13 residues. DNA of the CDR3: TGTGCCAGCAGTGGCACAGGGATTTACGAGCAGTACTTC. Amino acid sequence: CASSGTGIYEQYF. Variable domain in full (rest from reference TRBV2 and TRBJ2-7): EPEVTQTPSHQVTQMGQEVILRCVPISNHLYFYWYRQILGQKVEFLVSFYNNEISEKSEIFDDQFSVERPDGSNFTLKIRSTKLEDSAMYFCASSGTGIYEQYFGPGTRLTVT.

Comments on this clonotype: The junction does not match germline at one end; this may be a read error. This sequence joins TRBV6-2 or TRBV6-3 and TRBJ2-5; 7 nucleotides match TRBD2. The CDR3 contains 14 residues. Germline V gene lookup returns CDR1 MNHEY and CDR2 SVGEGT. The CDR3 loop is CANSTTSFMEAQYF. The CDR3 nucleotides are TGTGCCAACAGTACGACTAGCTTTATGGAGGCCCAGTACTTC.

This clonotype was recorded at least ten times. The rearrangement uses TRBV6-1 and TRBJ1-5; 7 nucleotides align to TRBD1. Germline CDR1 reads MNHNS; CDR2 reads SASEGT. V was pared by 8 bases and J by 4 bases, with 5 bases of the junction left unmatched. There are 13 residues in the CDR3. CDR3 residues: CASRDRGNQPQHF. The DNA for the CDR3 is TGTGCCAGCCGGGACAGAGGAAATCAGCCCCAGCATTTT.

This clonotype was detected ten times or more. This may be a read error, as it is one base from a much larger clone. V and J are TRBV9 and TRBJ2-5, with TRBD2 as a possible D gene (5 bases). CDR1 is SGDLS, CDR2 YYNGEE, per germline. The CDR3 length is 13 residues. DNA for the CDR3: TGTGCCAGCAGCGGCCACTTGGAGGAGACCCGGTACTTC. Amino acids: CASSGHLEETRYF.

V usage is TRBV6-2 or TRBV6-3 and J usage is TRBJ1-2, with TRBD1 matching over 8 bases. The CDR3 sequence is 16 residues long. Germline CDR1 MNHEY, CDR2 SVGEGT. V lost 5 bases to trimming and J lost 4 bases; unmatched junction nucleotides: 12. The CDR3 sequence is CASSQSGTGSLYGYTF. The CDR3 DNA is TGTGCCAGCAGTCAGTCCGGGACAGGCTCCCTCTATGGCTACACCTTC.

This clonotype has ten or more counts. The rearrangement uses TRBV5-5 and TRBJ1-3; no definite D call. Between the trimmed V and J ends, which lost 3 bases and 9 bases, there was a span of 22 bases. This CDR3 is 16 amino acids long. Germline V CDR1 and CDR2: SGHKS, YYEKEE (reference sequence). CDR3 coding DNA: TGTGCCAGCAGCTCTCCCTTAGTCGAGACGACGGGCACCATATATTTT. It specifies CASSSPLVETTGTIYF. The full variable domain, rest sourced from reference TRBV5-5 and TRBJ1-3, is DAGVTQSPTHLIKTRGQQVTLRCSPISGHKSVSWYQQVLGQGPQFIFQYYEKEERGRGNFPDRFSARQFPNYSSELNVNALLLGDSALYLCASSSPLVETTGTIYFGEGSWLTVV.

This clonotype appeared many times. The gene calls are TRBV20-1 and TRBJ2-2, with TRBD2 matching 8 bases. Trimming cost V 1 base and J 6 bases; bases outside gene matches: 13. The CDR3 contains 17 residues. Germline values: CDR1 DFQATT, CDR2 SNEGSKA (reference sequence). This CDR3 reads CSARGRAGDLKSGELFF. The CDR3 nucleotides are TGCAGTGCTAGAGGCAGAGCGGGAGATCTCAAGTCCGGGGAGCTGTTTTTT.

V is TRBV6-2 or TRBV6-3 and J is TRBJ2-7; D remains ambiguous. The DNA end is more similar to TRBJ2-1, so the J call may be wrong. Germline CDR1 is MNHEY and CDR2 is SVGEGT. This CDR3 is 19 amino acids long. The CDR3 DNA reads TGTGCCAGCAGTTACGTCCAGGCAGTCCCCCATACTTCTTCCGGTGAGCAGTTCTTC. It codes for CASSYVQAVPHTSSGEQFF.

This clonotype was counted at least ten times. The genes are TRBV5-1 and TRBJ1-1, with D tentatively TRBD1 (5 bases). Germline V gene sequence: CDR1 SGHRS, CDR2 YFSETQ. V was trimmed by 2 bases and J by 0 bases, leaving 17 bases between them. The CDR3 sequence is 17 residues long. As DNA, the CDR3 is TGCGCCAGCAGCTTTTTTACCCATGACAGTTTGAACACTGAAGCTTTCTTT. It codes for CASSFFTHDSLNTEAFF.